This TCR beta chain was identified in a study of shared clonotypes between healthy human individuals. Germline V gives CDR1 SGHDN, CDR2 FVKESK. The length of the CDR3 is 15 residues. V dropped 0 bases and J dropped 4 bases, with 12 bases sitting between them. Here immunoSEQ multiplex PCR was the method, and the copy in TCRdb shows in-frame clones only, minus some. The sample contains approximately 1.9 million clones, around 93% of which appear only once. CD45RO-negative cells were positively selected for CCR7, leaving out terminally differentiated effector memory CD45RA+ cells. The material sequenced was naive CD8+ T cells from PBMCs. This TCR came from a man between 18 and 35 years old in good health. Some clones in this sample may be carry-over from other donors' samples. The chain recombines TRBV14 with TRBJ1-2; no firm D call. The CDR3 DNA reads TGTGCCAGCAGCCAAGATCATGCGCCATTCTATGGCTACACCTTC. Protein: CASSQDHAPFYGYTF.